This TCR beta chain was obtained from a study of long-term antiretroviral therapy in people with HIV. Trimming cost V 4 bases and J 6 bases, with 18 bases left between them. The CDR3 consists of 15 residues. CDR1 is MDHEN, CDR2 SYDVKM, per germline. A v3.0 immunoSEQ assay was performed at survey level. Only in-frame clones appear in the TCRdb table, and some are missing; sequencing was by immunoSEQ multiplex PCR. The sample has tens of thousands of clones, around 93% seen once. The specimen comprised unsorted PBMCs, sampled approximately 7.4 years after starting antiretroviral therapy. The TCR comes from a man in his fifties with HIV. V usage is TRBV28 and J usage is TRBJ1-2, with a weak D call TRBD1 (6 bases). In nucleotides, the CDR3 is TGTGCCAGCAGTTCAGTACAGGGTTGGATGAATGGCTACACCTTC. This translates into CASSSVQGWMNGYTF.